This T cell receptor beta chain was sequenced in a study of T cell clonality in common variable immunodeficiency. Heparinized whole blood, about 5 to 9 ml, came from each donor. The CDR3 loop spans 16 amino acids. With 8 bases clipped from V and 0 bases from J, the junction kept 10 bases outside the gene matches. The germline CDR1 and CDR2 sequences are LGHNA and YNFKEQ. CVID and control samples used equivalent genomic DNA input. Produced via immunoSEQ multiplex PCR; TCRdb's table is partial and in-frame only. Observed are 45,000 to 60,000 clones, no singletons, with the top ten taking roughly 6%. This clone was found many times. The sequence runs out 3 residues before the end of the CDR3; the remainder is reconstructed from the germline J gene.

The chain links TRBV4-2 to TRBJ2-3; TRBD2 matches at 8 bases. This receptor was identified in a person aged 18 to 75 in good health. Material for sequencing was peripheral blood mononuclear cells. This chain's CDR3 is CASALFSGASTDTQYF. The sequenced CDR3 bases are TGTGCCAGCGCATTATTTAGCGGGGCTAGCACAGATACG.